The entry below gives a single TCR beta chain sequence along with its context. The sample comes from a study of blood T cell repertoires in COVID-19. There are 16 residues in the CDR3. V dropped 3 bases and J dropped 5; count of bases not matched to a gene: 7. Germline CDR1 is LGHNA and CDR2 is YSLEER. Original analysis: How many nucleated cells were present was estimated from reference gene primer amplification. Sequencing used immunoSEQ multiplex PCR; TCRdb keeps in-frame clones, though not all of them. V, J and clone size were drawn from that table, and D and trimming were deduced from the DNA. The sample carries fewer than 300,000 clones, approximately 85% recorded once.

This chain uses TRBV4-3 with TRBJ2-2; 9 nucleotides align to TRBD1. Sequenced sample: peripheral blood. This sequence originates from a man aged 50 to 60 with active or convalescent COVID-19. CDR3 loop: CASSQETGGGTGELFF. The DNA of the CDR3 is TGCGCCAGCAGCCAGGAGACAGGGGGAGGTACCGGGGAGCTGTTTTTT.